The entry below describes one T cell receptor (beta chain). As yet, its antigen is unknown. This sample is drawn from a study of T-cell reconstitution after alpha-beta-depleted transplantation in children. Unique molecular identifiers were built into the TCRbeta library. TCRdb independently ran MiXCR on the PCR reads; one entry per CDR3 protein. The sample carries fewer than 700,000 distinct CDR3 sequences, about 23% recorded once. Study-wide results and limits: Reportedly, roughly two months post-transplant, alpha-beta T cells arose from several hundred expanded graft clones. Newly made T cells mostly supplied T-cell counts and diversity one year after transplant.

This TCR derives from a boy under two years old who had a stem cell transplant for acute myeloid leukemia, so the T cells may come from the graft donor. The source was PBMCs, mostly from graft donor cells, collected 360 days after TCRalphabeta/CD19-depleted stem cell transplant.

The CDR3 DNA sequence: TGCAGCGTTGAGGGCTTCCTCACAGATACGCAGTATTTT. This sequence encodes CSVEGFLTDTQYF. This chain uses TRBV29-1 with TRBJ2-3; D uncertain. Germline loops: CDR1 SQVTM, CDR2 ANQGSEA. The V gene lost 3 bases and the J gene lost 2 bases, with 9 bases spanning the gap. This CDR3 spans 13 amino acids.